These T cell receptor beta chains were read from a single sample in a study of cytomegalovirus exposure and HLA in healthy donors. Produced via immunoSEQ multiplex PCR; TCRdb's table is partial and in-frame only. The sample includes just over 65,000 clones, 75% to 90% of them seen just once. Sequenced material: PBMCs. The source of these receptors is a human donor in good health. CDR3s include the opening cysteine and the closing phenylalanine or tryptophan. The order of the fields is J gene, D gene, V gene, CDR3 protein. A D gene is named only where the DNA matches it firmly.

TRBJ1-6,-,TRBV5-1,CASSLDTGFLGSPLHF
TRBJ1-1,-,TRBV28,CASSLFGQFEAFF
TRBJ2-3,TRBD2,TRBV7-9,CASSLPLVASGGFTDTQYF
TRBJ1-2,TRBD1,TRBV7-2,CASSLPGGINYGYTF
TRBJ2-7,TRBD1,TRBV4-1,CASSQDATGVSSYEQYF
TRBJ2-1,TRBD2,TRBV19,CASSMGRAPNEQFF
TRBJ1-4,TRBD1,TRBV27,CASSLRQGQLFF
TRBJ2-3,-,TRBV9,CASTGSSSTDTQYF
TRBJ1-4,TRBD1,TRBV6-1,CASSPTGEEKLFF
TRBJ2-6,-,TRBV28,CASSQRAGANVLTF
TRBJ2-7,-,TRBV5-4,CASSFSRGAGEQYF
TRBJ1-5,-,TRBV18,CASSTAGQPQHF
TRBJ2-1,TRBD1,TRBV9,CASSGAGTGGNNEQFF
TRBJ1-2,-,TRBV30,CAWSVGGATSYGYTF
TRBJ1-1,TRBD1,TRBV9,CASSVRTGQEAFF
TRBJ1-5,TRBD1,TRBV14,CASSPTGVGNQPQHF
TRBJ1-2,-,TRBV5-6,CASSLIAIDYGYTF
TRBJ1-5,-,TRBV19,CASTVQYNQPQHF
-,TRBD2,TRBV7-2,CASSPTGTSNYEQYF
TRBJ1-1,TRBD1,TRBV11-2,CASSSDRGLLNTEAFF
TRBJ1-3,-,TRBV9,CASSVRETSGNTIYF
TRBJ1-4,TRBD1,TRBV10-1,CASSETGETNEKLFF
TRBJ2-7,-,TRBV13,CASSLLGAYEQYF
TRBJ1-1,TRBD1,TRBV5-4,CASSPRTGDNTEAFF
TRBJ1-5,-,TRBV6-1,CASSEVSANQPQHF
TRBJ1-2,-,TRBV5-1,CASSLATRDKANYGYTF
TRBJ1-2,TRBD1,TRBV27,CASRTGTGGGYTF
TRBJ2-3,-,TRBV2,CASSVNGYGTDTQYF
TRBJ2-3,TRBD1,TRBV13,CASSLLTGGTDTQYF
TRBJ2-4,-,TRBV5-6,CASSLAGLAKNIQYF
TRBJ1-1,TRBD1,TRBV11-2,CAKLQGRRMNTEAFF
TRBJ2-5,-,TRBV29-1,CSVGGAETQETQYF